A single sample is the source of the 23 T cell receptor beta chains below, sequenced in a study of low-dose radiotherapy and immunotherapy resistance in tumors. First-strand cDNA used TRAV- and TRBV-specific primers, covering alpha and beta chains. Over approximately 19 PCR cycles, TCRs were amplified from a constant-region primer and V-primer adapter. TCRdb processed the reads anew with MiXCR; each CDR3 protein has one entry. The sample has around 99,000 distinct CDR3 sequences; 9.4% are singletons. The time point was: before trial treatment. This material consisted of PBMCs, taken before treatment. These receptor sequences come from a male donor with prostate cancer.

This clonotype was detected ten times or more. J is TRBJ2-1 and V is TRBV11-2; a possible D gene is TRBD2 (5 bases). Trimming removed 1 base from V and 3 bases from J, with 10 bases in between. Germline V gene lookup returns CDR1 SGHAT and CDR2 FQNNGV. The CDR3 loop spans 15 amino acids. The CDR3 loop reads CASSLGSAGYNEQFF. The CDR3 DNA reads as TGTGCCAGCAGCTTAGGTAGCGCTGGCTACAATGAGCAGTTCTTC.

This clonotype was seen a handful of times. The chain recombines TRBV19 with TRBJ2-7, with 8 bases fitting TRBD1. Germline loops: CDR1 LNHDA, CDR2 SQIVND (reference sequence). V dropped 3 bases and J dropped 2; count of bases not matched to a gene: 9. The CDR3 is made up of 16 amino acids. The CDR3 protein is CASSIGTGPIPYEQYF. CDR3 sequence (DNA): TGTGCCAGTAGTATCGGGACAGGCCCAATTCCCTACGAGCAGTACTTC.

This clonotype occurred many times. The chain recombines TRBV10-3 with TRBJ2-7; 7 positions agree with TRBD2. This CDR3 is 15 amino acids long. V was clipped by 3 bases and J by 2 bases; unmatched bases: 7. Germline V gene lookup returns CDR1 ENHRY and CDR2 SYGVKD. CDR3 residues: CAISDTGTTTYEQYF. The CDR3 DNA is TGTGCCATCAGTGACACCGGGACTACAACCTACGAGCAGTACTTC.

This clonotype came up many times. The chain is built from TRBV24-1 and TRBJ2-5, with 11 positions matching TRBD2. This CDR3 region has 16 residues. Trimming at V came to 4 bases and at J to 4 bases, leaving 7 bases not matched to a gene. The germline gives CDR1 KGHDR, CDR2 SFDVKD. The CDR3: CATSDPTSGVGETQYF. As DNA, the CDR3 is TGTGCCACCAGTGACCCGACTAGCGGGGTTGGAGAGACCCAGTACTTC.

This clonotype came up many times. The V gene is TRBV5-1, the J gene TRBJ1-3; D not resolved. Trimming cost V 4 bases and J 0 bases, with 14 bases left between them. The CDR3 totals 16 residues. Germline loops: CDR1 SGHRS, CDR2 YFSETQ. The CDR3 nucleotides are TGCGCCAGCAGCCTTCAGGTCGGGTCCTCTGGAAACACCATATATTTT. This translates into CASSLQVGSSGNTIYF. Using reference TRBV5-1 and TRBJ1-3 for the parts outside the CDR3, the full variable domain is KAGVTQTPRYLIKTRGQQVTLSCSPISGHRSVSWYQQTPGQGLQFLFEYFSETQRNKGNFPGRFSGRQFSNSRSEMNVSTLELGDSALYLCASSLQVGSSGNTIYFGEGSWLTVV.

In this sample, this clonotype turned up many times. The rearrangement uses TRBV6-5 and TRBJ2-7, with 8 bases aligning to TRBD2. The ends lost 6 bases at V and 2 bases at J; junction bases unmatched: 15. Germline V gene sequence: CDR1 MNHEY, CDR2 SVGAGI. CDR3 size: 17 residues. CDR3 nucleotide sequence: TGTGCCAGCAGCCCCACCTCCTTGACTAGCGAGACCTACGAGCAGTACTTC. It encodes CASSPTSLTSETYEQYF.

This clonotype was observed at least ten times. The chain combines TRBV28 with TRBJ2-1; no reliable D call. V gave up 3 bases and J gave up 6 bases, with 3 bases separating them. The CDR3 sequence is 11 residues long. The germline V gene encodes CDR1 MDHEN and CDR2 SYDVKM. The CDR3 protein is CASSFLNEQFF. The CDR3 DNA sequence: TGTGCCAGCAGTTTCCTCAATGAGCAGTTCTTC.

In this sample, this clonotype turned up many times. V and J are TRBV18 and TRBJ2-7; perhaps D is TRBD1 or TRBD2 (5 bases each). Germline assignment: CDR1 KGHSH and CDR2 LQKENI. The CDR3 is 14 amino acids. Trimming shortened V by 3 bases and J by 7 bases, and 16 bases separated the two germline ends. As DNA, the CDR3 is TGTGCCAGCTCACCCTGGGACGGCGATGGGGAGCAGTACTTC. Protein product: CASSPWDGDGEQYF.

This clonotype showed up many times. V and J are TRBV28 and TRBJ2-2; D ambiguous. The CDR3 length is 14 residues. Trimming cost V 3 bases and J 5 bases, with 10 bases left between them. Germline loops: CDR1 MDHEN, CDR2 SYDVKM. CDR3 in amino acids: CASSFPGRTGELFF. DNA of the CDR3: TGTGCCAGCAGTTTCCCAGGCAGAACCGGGGAGCTGTTTTTT.

The chain links TRBV6-5 to TRBJ2-3, with D perhaps matching TRBD2 (5 bases). The CDR3 length is 15 residues. The V and J ends lost 7 bases and 3 bases respectively, with 17 bases between them. Germline CDR1 is MNHEY and CDR2 is SVGAGI. This CDR3 is CASTAGIGRTDTQYF. The CDR3 DNA sequence: TGTGCCAGCACCGCCGGGATCGGACGAACAGATACGCAGTATTTT.

This clonotype occurred many times. The genes are TRBV2 and TRBJ1-6, with TRBD1 matching over 7 bases. V dropped 6 bases and J dropped 7; count of bases not matched to a gene: 6. Germline CDR1 and CDR2: SNHLY and FYNNEI. This CDR3 has 14 amino acids. The CDR3 bases are TGTGCCAGCAGATTACAGGGGTTAAATTCACCCCTCCACTTT. This codes for CASRLQGLNSPLHF.

This clonotype has a count of ten or more. V and J are TRBV15 and TRBJ2-3; perhaps TRBD2 as D (6 bases). CDR3 size: 16 residues. Trimming pared 0 bases from V and 4 bases from J, leaving 14 bases between. Germline-derived CDR1 and CDR2 are LNHNV and YYDKDF (reference sequence). CDR3 loop: CATSRDRAGLPDTQYF. The CDR3 bases are TGTGCCACCAGCAGAGATAGGGCGGGACTTCCAGATACGCAGTATTTT. Full variable domain (remainder filled in from reference TRBV15 and TRBJ2-3): DAMVIQNPRYQVTQFGKPVTLSCSQTLNHNVMYWYQQKSSQAPKLLFHYYDKDFNNEADTPDNFQSRRPNTSFCFLDIRSPGLGDTAMYLCATSRDRAGLPDTQYFGPGTRLTVL.

This clonotype was detected many times. V and J are TRBV18 and TRBJ2-7; the D gene is possibly TRBD1 (6 bases). In germline, CDR1 is KGHSH, CDR2 LQKENI. V lost 4 bases and J 2 bases, leaving 12 bases between the germline ends. The CDR3 totals 14 residues. The CDR3 sequence: CASSLDQGPYEQYF. CDR3 bases: TGTGCCAGCTCACTGGACCAGGGGCCCTACGAGCAGTACTTC.

This clonotype was recorded many times. This chain's CDR3 is CASSQVLTSGSSYEQYF. CDR3 DNA: TGTGCCAGCAGCCAAGTGCTGACTAGCGGGTCGTCCTACGAGCAGTACTTC. This rearrangement joins TRBV3-1 to TRBJ2-7; 10 nucleotides line up with TRBD2. Per the germline V gene, CDR1 is LGHDT and CDR2 is YNNKEL (reference sequence). This CDR3 has 17 residues. V lost 1 base, J lost 1 base, and 7 bases stayed unmatched.

This clonotype appeared many times. The CDR3 spells CASSLYHSGRAHEQYF. CDR3 DNA sequence: TGTGCCAGCAGTTTATATCATAGCGGGAGGGCCCACGAGCAGTACTTC. The rearrangement uses TRBV28 and TRBJ2-7, with 11 bases lining up with TRBD2. Germline V gives CDR1 MDHEN, CDR2 SYDVKM. The CDR3 consists of 16 residues. The junction had 7 bases not matched to a gene; V was cut back by 1 base and J by 5 bases.

This clonotype was observed many times. The chain carries TRBV7-2 and TRBJ2-7; 11 bases map to TRBD2. Germline values: CDR1 SGHTA, CDR2 FQGNSA. CDR3 length equals 15 residues. Losses at the gene ends were 6 bases for V and 3 bases for J; bases not matched to a gene: 7. The CDR3 loop reads CASSYTGTSGYEQYF. The CDR3 coding sequence is TGTGCCAGCAGTTATACCGGGACTAGCGGCTACGAGCAGTACTTC.

This clonotype showed up many times. The chain employs TRBV20-1 and TRBJ2-2; 9 bases match TRBD2. This CDR3 spans 15 amino acids. V lost 3 bases to trimming and J lost 1 base; unmatched junction nucleotides: 3. Per the germline V gene, CDR1 is DFQATT and CDR2 is SNEGSKA (reference sequence). CDR3 residues: CSASIAGVNTGELFF. For the CDR3, the DNA is TGCAGTGCTAGTATAGCGGGAGTGAACACCGGGGAGCTGTTTTTT.

This clonotype appeared many times. This rearrangement joins TRBV6-2 or TRBV6-3 to TRBJ2-7; 7 bases are shared with TRBD1. The CDR3 is made up of 12 amino acids. With V trimmed by 7 bases and J by 2 bases, 2 bases remained unmatched. Looked up from germline, CDR1 is MNHEY and CDR2 is SVGEGT. As DNA, the CDR3 is TGTGCCAGCAACAGGGGCACCTACGAGCAGTACTTC. Translation: CASNRGTYEQYF.

This clonotype was observed at least ten times. The rearrangement links TRBV19 to TRBJ1-5; D not resolved. The CDR3 has 15 residues. CDR1 and CDR2 (germline): LNHDA, SQIVND (reference sequence). V was cut by 4 bases and J by 2 bases, with 12 bases left in between. The CDR3 reads CASSTAAQGNQPQHF. In DNA form, the CDR3 reads TGTGCCAGTAGTACCGCCGCCCAAGGCAATCAGCCCCAGCATTTT.

This clonotype was observed at least ten times. The chain couples TRBV29-1 to TRBJ2-1, with 7 nucleotides matching TRBD1. CDR1 and CDR2 (germline): SQVTM, ANQGSEA. The junction had 8 bases not matched to a gene; V was cut back by 0 bases and J by 6 bases. This CDR3 has 15 residues. The CDR3, as DNA: TGCAGCGTTGAAGACTTAGGGGGCTCCCCCAATGAGCAGTTCTTC. This encodes CSVEDLGGSPNEQFF.

This clonotype was observed many times. V and J are TRBV5-1 and TRBJ2-2; D assignment may be TRBD1 or TRBD2 (5 bases each). The CDR3 runs 18 residues. Germline V CDR1 and CDR2: SGHRS, YFSETQ. V lost 3 bases to trimming and J lost 0 bases, with 18 bases between them. CDR3 in DNA: TGCGCCAGCAGCTCGGGGCAAGGATTTTTCGCGAACACCGGGGAGCTGTTTTTT. It yields the protein CASSSGQGFFANTGELFF.

This clonotype was counted many times. This chain links TRBV5-1 with TRBJ2-6; D tentatively fits TRBD1 or TRBD2 (5 bases each). The V end lost 9 bases, the J end lost 0 bases, and 13 bases lay between the germline ends. This CDR3 contains 15 residues. CDR1 and CDR2 (germline): SGHRS, YFSETQ. CDR3 protein: CATTPGHSGANVLTF. The CDR3 nucleotides read TGCGCCACCACCCCGGGGCACTCTGGGGCCAACGTCCTGACTTTC.

The chain has TRBV2 and TRBJ1-5; no reliable D call. Germline assignment: CDR1 SNHLY and CDR2 FYNNEI. With 4 bases removed from V and 7 bases from J, the gap between germline ends came to 14 bases. The CDR3 is 14 residues long. In nucleotides, the CDR3 is TGTGCCAGCAGTGCTCAGAATATGGGGCAGCCCCAGCATTTT. This sequence encodes CASSAQNMGQPQHF.